This T cell receptor (beta chain) emerged from a study of persistence of HIV-infected CD4 T cells. A remark on this clone: Antigen specificity is unknown.

The ends lost 7 bases at V and 3 bases at J; junction bases unmatched: 9. CDR1 is MNHEY, CDR2 SVGAGI, per germline. The CDR3 length is 15 residues. The libraries were made with immunoSEQ version 4 in survey mode. TCRdb's table, derived via immunoSEQ multiplex PCR, lists solely in-frame clones and lacks some. The sample lists 25,000 to 30,000 clones, almost 85% occurring once. Lysates of CMV-infected fibroblasts at 8 to 10 ug/mL stimulated these cells. Memory cells lacking CD40L and CD69 with high CD45RO were sorted. The rearrangement links TRBV6-5 to TRBJ2-3; 8 bases agree with TRBD2. This TCR was recovered from an adult man with HIV who was CMV-seropositive. This sample comprised CD4+ T cells sorted from PBMCs after approximately 19-hour stimulation, obtained from a patient who received antiretroviral therapy. CDR3 nucleotides: TGTGCCAGCAAAAACCAGGGACTAGGGACAGATACGCAGTATTTT. The encoded protein is CASKNQGLGTDTQYF.